These 8 T cell receptor beta chains were all obtained from the same sample, sequenced in a study of neurological immune-mediated disorders. TCRdb fed the 5' RACE reads into MiXCR, producing one record per CDR3 protein. This sample has about 42,000 distinct CDR3 sequences, with around a fifth found just once. Noted time point: technical triplicate 3. The source material was PBMCs. The source is a man aged 60 to 75 with HTLV-1-associated myelopathy (HAM/TSP).

This clonotype was detected many times. The chain carries TRBV10-3 and TRBJ1-1; 7 nucleotides line up with TRBD1. The CDR3 is 17 amino acids. Germline CDR1 reads ENHRY; CDR2 reads SYGVKD. The J segment lost 4 bases and the V segment lost 2 bases, leaving 13 bases of the junction unmatched. This chain's CDR3 is CAISEGSLRGWGTEAFF. In DNA, the CDR3 is TGTGCCATCAGTGAGGGGTCGCTCAGGGGGTGGGGCACTGAAGCTTTCTTT.

The rearrangement links TRBV5-1 to TRBJ1-6; the D is unclear. This CDR3 spans 14 amino acids. The germline V and J ends were trimmed by 0 bases and 10 bases, with 11 bases remaining between them. Germline V gene lookup returns CDR1 SGHRS and CDR2 YFSETQ. The CDR3: CASSLDLRESPLHF. DNA for the CDR3: TGCGCCAGCAGCTTGGACCTGAGGGAGTCACCCCTCCACTTT.

This clonotype occurred many times. The chain links TRBV28 to TRBJ2-1; D is perhaps TRBD1 (5 bases). Germline V CDR1 and CDR2: MDHEN, SYDVKM. The CDR3 totals 14 residues. V lost 3 bases to trimming and J lost 11 bases, with 17 bases between them. In DNA form, the CDR3 reads TGTGCCAGCAGTTTTGGGGCCGCCCAGGATAAGCAGTTCTTC. Translated: CASSFGAAQDKQFF. The whole variable domain, remainder taken from reference TRBV28 and TRBJ2-1, is DVKVTQSSRYLVKRTGEKVFLECVQDMDHENMFWYRQDPGLGLRLIYFSYDVKMKEKGDIPEGYSVSREKKERFSLILESASTNQTSMYLCASSFGAAQDKQFFGPGTRLTVL.

This clonotype was detected many times. The V call is TRBV20-1, the J call TRBJ2-1; the D is unclear. CDR3 length equals 10 residues. Trimming cost V 6 bases and J 10 bases, with 10 bases left between them. Germline V gene sequence: CDR1 DFQATT, CDR2 SNEGSKA (reference sequence). CDR3 nucleotide sequence: TGCAGTGCCACCCCTTGGGAGCAGTTCTTC. Protein sequence: CSATPWEQFF.

V usage is TRBV11-3 and J usage is TRBJ2-1, with 8 bases aligning to TRBD2. Germline-derived CDR1 and CDR2 are SGHNT and YENEEA. There are 17 residues in the CDR3. V shed 5 bases and J 0 bases; nucleotides not matched to a gene: 9. The CDR3 is CASSGLAGQSSYNEQFF. The DNA for the CDR3 is TGTGCCAGCAGCGGTCTAGCGGGCCAAAGCTCCTACAATGAGCAGTTCTTC. Supplemented by reference TRBV11-3 and TRBJ2-1, the full variable domain reads EAGVVQSPRYKIIEKKQPVAFWCNPISGHNTLYWYLQNLGQGPELLIRYENEEAVDDSQLPKDRFSAERLKGVDSTLKIQPAELGDSAVYLCASSGLAGQSSYNEQFFGPGTRLTVL.

This clonotype was counted many times. This chain links TRBV5-5 with TRBJ2-7, with D maybe TRBD2 (6 bases). V dropped 0 bases and J dropped 1 base, with 14 bases sitting between them. CDR1 SGHKS and CDR2 YYEKEE come from the germline V gene (reference sequence). This CDR3 is 16 amino acids long. CDR3 sequence: CASSLGRGGQSYEQYF. CDR3 in DNA: TGTGCCAGCAGCTTGGGGCGGGGTGGGCAGTCCTACGAGCAGTACTTC.

This clonotype was seen ten or more times. The V gene is TRBV6-2 or TRBV6-3, the J gene TRBJ1-1; a weak D match, TRBD1 (5 bases). Germline assignment: CDR1 MNHEY and CDR2 SVGEGT. The CDR3 contains 11 residues. The V end lost 7 bases, the J end lost 7 bases, and 10 bases lay between the germline ends. The CDR3 nucleotides are TGTGCCAGCAAGTGGGGACTTGAAGCTTTCTTT. The encoded protein is CASKWGLEAFF.

This clonotype was observed many times. V gene TRBV25-1 combines with J gene TRBJ2-3; TRBD1 matches at 8 bases. This CDR3 has 13 amino acids. V lost 7 bases, J lost 5 bases, and 5 bases stayed unmatched. Germline V gene data show CDR1 as MGHDK and CDR2 as SYGVNS. CDR3 sequence: CASTGGSGDTQYF. The CDR3 DNA follows: TGTGCCAGCACAGGGGGCTCGGGAGATACGCAGTATTTT.